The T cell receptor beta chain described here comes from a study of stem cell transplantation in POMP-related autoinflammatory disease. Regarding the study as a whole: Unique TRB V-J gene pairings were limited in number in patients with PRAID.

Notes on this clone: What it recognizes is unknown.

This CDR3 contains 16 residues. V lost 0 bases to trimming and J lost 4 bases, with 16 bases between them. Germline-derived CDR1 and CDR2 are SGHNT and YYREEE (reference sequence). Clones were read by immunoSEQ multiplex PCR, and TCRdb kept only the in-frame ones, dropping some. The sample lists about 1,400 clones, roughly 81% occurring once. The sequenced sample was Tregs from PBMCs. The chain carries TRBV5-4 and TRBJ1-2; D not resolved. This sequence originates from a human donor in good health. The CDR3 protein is CASSLGAIFGGYGYTF. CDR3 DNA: TGTGCCAGCAGCTTGGGTGCGATATTCGGAGGCTATGGCTACACCTTC.